This is a list of T cell receptor beta chains from one sample in a study of PD-L1 blockade in urothelial cancer. Clones were sequenced by immunoSEQ multiplex PCR, and TCRdb holds only the in-frame ones, with some missing. In the table there are fewer than 130,000 clones, roughly 88% of which are singletons. Sequenced here: PBMCs, sampled around atezolizumab (anti-PD-L1) treatment. These receptors originate from a middle-aged man with urothelial cancer. CDR3s include the opening cysteine and the closing phenylalanine or tryptophan. Fields, in order: clone size, J gene, V gene, D gene, CDR3 DNA, CDR3 protein. D genes are given only for firm matches. Size is omitted from some rows. Given values are once, few, many or a class for expanded clones.

.	TRBJ1-3	TRBV9	.	TGTGCCAGCAGCCCACAGAGCTCTGGAAACACCATATATTTT	CASSPQSSGNTIYF
.	TRBJ2-1	TRBV6-5	TRBD2	TGTGCCAGCAGGACGGGAGGGCCACACAATGAGCAGTTCTTC	CASRTGGPHNEQFF
.	TRBJ1-1	TRBV18	.	TGTGCCAGCTCACAGGGGGTGACTGAAGCTTTCTTT	CASSQGVTEAFF
.	TRBJ2-1	TRBV10-3	TRBD1	TGTGCCACCCGGGACAGGGGCAACAATGAGCAGTTCTTC	CATRDRGNNEQFF
once	TRBJ2-4	TRBV25-1	TRBD1	TGTGCCAGCAGTGGGGACAGGGGTCCTAGCATTCAGTACTTC	CASSGDRGPSIQYF
.	TRBJ2-7	TRBV28	TRBD1	TGTGCCAGCAGTCGGGACAGGGGAATGGACGAGCAGTACTTC	CASSRDRGMDEQYF
.	TRBJ1-3	TRBV18	.	TGTGCCAGCTCGCAGGGGATTCCTGGAAACACCATATATTTT	CASSQGIPGNTIYF
.	TRBJ2-2	TRBV13	.	TGTGCCAGCAGCCCCCGAGCTCGCGGGGAGCTGTTTTTT	CASSPRARGELFF
.	TRBJ2-3	TRBV6-6	TRBD2	TGTGCCAGCAGTGTTAGCGGGAGATGGGATACGCAGTATTTT	CASSVSGRWDTQYF
once	TRBJ2-3	TRBV9	.	TGTGCCAGCAGCGTAGACGGGAGCACAGATACGCAGTATTTT	CASSVDGSTDTQYF
.	TRBJ2-5	TRBV9	TRBD2	TGTGCCAGCAGCGCGACTAGCGGGAGGGGGGGTCTGGGAGAGACCCAGTACTTC	CASSATSGRGGLGETQYF
.	TRBJ2-7	TRBV29-1	.	TGCAGCGCCGTACAGGACTACGAGCAGTACTTC	CSAVQDYEQYF
.	TRBJ2-5	TRBV5-1	TRBD1	TGCGCCAGCAGCTTAGGACAGGGGGCGCTTGAGACCCAGTACTTC	CASSLGQGALETQYF
.	TRBJ2-1	TRBV9	TRBD1	TGTGCCAGCAGCGTAGTGGCCGGGACAGGGCCCTTACACTCCTACAATGAGCAGTTCTTC	CASSVVAGTGPLHSYNEQFF
.	TRBJ1-1	TRBV27	TRBD1	TGTGCCAGCAGCTACACAGGGGGCTGGTCGAACACTGAAGCTTTCTTT	CASSYTGGWSNTEAFF
once	TRBJ2-5	TRBV10-2	TRBD2	TGCGCCAGCAGTGGGGCGGGAGTGGGTGAAGAGACCCAGTACTTC	CASSGAGVGEETQYF
.	TRBJ1-1	TRBV28	TRBD1	TGTGCCAGCAGCCTATGGACAGGGGGAAGTGGGACTGAAGCTTTCTTT	CASSLWTGGSGTEAFF
.	TRBJ2-4	TRBV7-9	.	TGTGCCAGCAGCCCGCTACCGGCGGGCCCCATTCAGTACTTC	CASSPLPAGPIQYF
once	TRBJ2-7	TRBV19	TRBD1	TGTGCCAGTAGTCCTGGGACAGGGAGCTCCTACGAGCAGTACTTC	CASSPGTGSSYEQYF
.	TRBJ2-1	TRBV30	TRBD2	TGTGCCTGGACTAGCGGGAGGGCCGATGAGCAGTTCTTC	CAWTSGRADEQFF
.	TRBJ2-5	TRBV7-2	.	TGTGCCAGCAGCCCAGGGGTTTCCGGGACCCAGTACTTC	CASSPGVSGTQYF
many	TRBJ2-7	TRBV10-3	TRBD2	TGTGCCATCAGTGCAGCGGGAGGGTACGAGCAGTACTTC	CAISAAGGYEQYF
.	TRBJ2-1	TRBV5-4	TRBD2	TGTGCCAGCAGCTGGAGCGGGAGCTACAATGAGCAGTTCTTC	CASSWSGSYNEQFF
.	TRBJ2-5	TRBV4-2	.	TGTGCCAGCAGCCCCTCCTCAACTAGTAGCGAGACCCAGTACTTC	CASSPSSTSSETQYF
.	TRBJ2-3	TRBV27	TRBD2	TGTGCCAGCAAGGGCGGGAGTTTTACAGATACGCAGTATTTT	CASKGGSFTDTQYF
.	TRBJ2-7	TRBV28	TRBD2	TGTGCCAGCAGCACCGGGACTAGCGCCACCTACGAGCAGTACTTC	CASSTGTSATYEQYF
.	TRBJ1-6	TRBV19	TRBD1	TGTGCCAGTACCCAGGGGGCTACCTATAATTCACCCCTCCACTTT	CASTQGATYNSPLHF